This T cell receptor (beta chain) is from a study of blood T cell repertoires in COVID-19. Overall study: Collection of acute and convalescent COVID-19 samples took place in the United States, Italy and Spain. PBMCs, B-cell-depleted T cells, or T cells were the source of the cDNA or gDNA that made up the material.

Germline V gene sequence: CDR1 MNHEY, CDR2 SVGAGI. With 2 bases removed from V and 2 bases from J, the gap between germline ends came to 12 bases. The CDR3 is made up of 15 amino acids. Per the study methods: By means of reference gene primer amplification, nucleated cell counts were estimated. Only in-frame clones appear in the TCRdb table, and some are missing; sequencing was by immunoSEQ multiplex PCR. V and J calls and clone size are those listed in that table; D and trimming were worked out from the DNA. In the table there are some 230,000 clones, approximately 83% of which are singletons. Sequenced material: peripheral blood. The chain carries TRBV6-5 and TRBJ1-2; the D is unclear. The origin of this receptor is a woman in her twenties or thirties who had recovered from COVID-19. CDR3 nucleotides: TGTGCCAGCAGTTACAATTTGGGCAACAACTATGGCTACACCTTC. Amino acid sequence: CASSYNLGNNYGYTF.